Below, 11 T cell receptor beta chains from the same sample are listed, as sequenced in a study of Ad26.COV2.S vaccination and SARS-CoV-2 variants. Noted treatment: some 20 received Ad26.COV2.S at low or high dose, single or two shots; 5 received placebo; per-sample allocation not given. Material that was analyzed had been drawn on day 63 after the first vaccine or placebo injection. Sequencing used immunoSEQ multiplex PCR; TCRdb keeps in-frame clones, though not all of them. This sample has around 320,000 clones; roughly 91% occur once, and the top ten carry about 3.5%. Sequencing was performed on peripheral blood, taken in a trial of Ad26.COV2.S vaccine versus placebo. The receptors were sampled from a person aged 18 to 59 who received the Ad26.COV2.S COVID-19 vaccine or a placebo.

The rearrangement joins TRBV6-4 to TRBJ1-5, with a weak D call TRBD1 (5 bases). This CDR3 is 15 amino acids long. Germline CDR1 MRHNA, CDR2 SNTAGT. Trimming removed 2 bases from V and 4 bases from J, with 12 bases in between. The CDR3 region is CASSDDGHTNQPQHF. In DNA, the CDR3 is TGTGCCAGCAGTGACGACGGACACACTAATCAGCCCCAGCATTTT.

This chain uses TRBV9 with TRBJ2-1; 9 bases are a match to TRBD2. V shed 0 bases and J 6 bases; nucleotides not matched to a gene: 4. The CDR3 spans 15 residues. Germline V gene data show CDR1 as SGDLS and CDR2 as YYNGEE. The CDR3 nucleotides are TGTGCCAGCAGCGTAGTTAGCGGGGGATCCAATGAGCAGTTCTTC. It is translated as CASSVVSGGSNEQFF.

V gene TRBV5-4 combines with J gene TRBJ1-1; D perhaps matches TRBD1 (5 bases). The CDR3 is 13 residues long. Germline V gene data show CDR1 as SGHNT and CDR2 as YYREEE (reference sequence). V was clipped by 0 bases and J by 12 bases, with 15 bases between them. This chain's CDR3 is CASSLDGGVGTFF. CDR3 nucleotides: TGTGCCAGCAGCTTGGACGGGGGGGTTGGAACTTTCTTT.

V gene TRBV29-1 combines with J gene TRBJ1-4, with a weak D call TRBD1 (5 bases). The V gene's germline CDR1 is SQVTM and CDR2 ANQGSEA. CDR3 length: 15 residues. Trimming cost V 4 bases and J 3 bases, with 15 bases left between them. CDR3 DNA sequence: TGCAGCGTTGGAAATAAGGGGTGGGCTAATGAAAAACTGTTTTTT. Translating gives CSVGNKGWANEKLFF.

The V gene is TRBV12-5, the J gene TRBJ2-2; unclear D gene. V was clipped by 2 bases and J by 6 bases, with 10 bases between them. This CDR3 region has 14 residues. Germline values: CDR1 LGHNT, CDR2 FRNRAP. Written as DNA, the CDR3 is TGTGCTAGTGGTTTGCCCGAGCTGCCCGGGGAGCTGTTTTTT. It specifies CASGLPELPGELFF.

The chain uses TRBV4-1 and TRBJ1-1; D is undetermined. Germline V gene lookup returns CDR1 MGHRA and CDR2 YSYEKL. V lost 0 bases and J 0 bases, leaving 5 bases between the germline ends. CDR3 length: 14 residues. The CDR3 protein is CASSQDFLNTEAFF. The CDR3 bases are TGCGCCAGCAGCCAAGATTTTCTGAACACTGAAGCTTTCTTT.

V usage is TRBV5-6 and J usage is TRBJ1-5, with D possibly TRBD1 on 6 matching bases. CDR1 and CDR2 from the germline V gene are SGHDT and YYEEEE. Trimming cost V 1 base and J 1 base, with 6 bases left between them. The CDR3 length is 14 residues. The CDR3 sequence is CASSLRGSNQPQHF. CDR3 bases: TGTGCCAGCAGCTTGAGGGGGAGCAATCAGCCCCAGCATTTT. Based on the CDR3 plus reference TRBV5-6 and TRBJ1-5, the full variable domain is DAGVTQSPTHLIKTRGQQVTLRCSPKSGHDTVSWYQQALGQGPQFIFQYYEEEERQRGNFPDRFSGHQFPNYSSELNVNALLLGDSALYLCASSLRGSNQPQHFGDGTRLSIL.

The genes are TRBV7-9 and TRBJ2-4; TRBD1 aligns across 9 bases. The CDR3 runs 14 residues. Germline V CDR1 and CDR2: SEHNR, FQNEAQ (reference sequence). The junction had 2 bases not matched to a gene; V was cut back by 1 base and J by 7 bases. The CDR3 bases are TGTGCCAGCAGCTTAGTACAGGGGGCTAACATTCAGTACTTC. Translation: CASSLVQGANIQYF.

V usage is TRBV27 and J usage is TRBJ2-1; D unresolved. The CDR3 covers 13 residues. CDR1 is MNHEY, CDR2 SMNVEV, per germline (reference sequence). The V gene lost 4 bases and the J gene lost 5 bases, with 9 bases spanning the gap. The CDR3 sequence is CASSWAGNNEQFF. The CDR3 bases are TGTGCCAGCAGTTGGGCAGGTAACAATGAGCAGTTCTTC.

The CDR3 nucleotides are TGTGCCAGCAGCTTAGGCCGGAGCTACCCGGGCTCTAGCACAGATACGCAGTATTTT. It is translated as CASSLGRSYPGSSTDTQYF. The V and J genes are TRBV7-2 and TRBJ2-3; D uncertain. V gave up 1 base and J gave up 0 bases, with 20 bases separating them. Germline V gene lookup returns CDR1 SGHTA and CDR2 FQGNSA. CDR3 size: 19 residues. Full variable domain (missing parts from reference TRBV7-2 and TRBJ2-3): GAGVSQSPSNKVTEKGKDVELRCDPISGHTALYWYRQSLGQGLEFLIYFQGNSAPDKSGLPSDRFSAERTGGSVSTLTIQRTQQEDSAVYLCASSLGRSYPGSSTDTQYFGPGTRLTVL.

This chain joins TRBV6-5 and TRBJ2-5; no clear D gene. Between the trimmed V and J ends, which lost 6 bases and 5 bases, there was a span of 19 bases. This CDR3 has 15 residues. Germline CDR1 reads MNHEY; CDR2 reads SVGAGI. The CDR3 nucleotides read TGTGCCAGCAGACAACTCCTCGGGTCTGGGGAGACCCAGTACTTC. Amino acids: CASRQLLGSGETQYF.